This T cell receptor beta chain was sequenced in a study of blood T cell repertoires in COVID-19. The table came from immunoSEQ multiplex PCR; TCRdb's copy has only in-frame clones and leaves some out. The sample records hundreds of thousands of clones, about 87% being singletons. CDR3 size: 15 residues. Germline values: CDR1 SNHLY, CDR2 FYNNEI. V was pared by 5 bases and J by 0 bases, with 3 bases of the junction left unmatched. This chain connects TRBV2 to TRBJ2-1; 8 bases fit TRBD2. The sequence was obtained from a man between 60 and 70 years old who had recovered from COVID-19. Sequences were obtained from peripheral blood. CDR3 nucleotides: TGTGCCAGCAGTCTGAGCGGGAGCTCCTACAATGAGCAGTTCTTC. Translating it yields CASSLSGSSYNEQFF.